The entry below describes one TCR beta chain. Antigen unknown. Clones were sequenced by immunoSEQ multiplex PCR, and TCRdb holds only the in-frame ones, with some missing. The sample has around 65,000 clones, approximately 75% seen once. These data originate in a study of radiotherapy plus CTLA-4 blockade in lung cancer. Looking at the study overall: Objective responses were documented in around a sixth of patients, with disease control in roughly 34%.

Germline CDR1 SGHTA, CDR2 FQGNSA. Trimming removed 6 bases from V and 3 bases from J, with 9 bases in between. The CDR3 runs 13 residues. Notes on the study in general: Subsequent to radiotherapy plus ipilimumab, tumor-derived TCR clones underwent expansion in blood.

The chain recombines TRBV7-2 with TRBJ1-5; D is uncertain. Sequenced material: peripheral blood, taken from a patient treated with radiotherapy plus ipilimumab. The clonotype was recovered from a human donor with non-small cell lung cancer who had a complete response to radiotherapy plus ipilimumab. The CDR3 coding sequence is TGTGCCAGCAGTAAGGGAGACAATCAGCCCCAGCATTTT. Amino acids: CASSKGDNQPQHF.